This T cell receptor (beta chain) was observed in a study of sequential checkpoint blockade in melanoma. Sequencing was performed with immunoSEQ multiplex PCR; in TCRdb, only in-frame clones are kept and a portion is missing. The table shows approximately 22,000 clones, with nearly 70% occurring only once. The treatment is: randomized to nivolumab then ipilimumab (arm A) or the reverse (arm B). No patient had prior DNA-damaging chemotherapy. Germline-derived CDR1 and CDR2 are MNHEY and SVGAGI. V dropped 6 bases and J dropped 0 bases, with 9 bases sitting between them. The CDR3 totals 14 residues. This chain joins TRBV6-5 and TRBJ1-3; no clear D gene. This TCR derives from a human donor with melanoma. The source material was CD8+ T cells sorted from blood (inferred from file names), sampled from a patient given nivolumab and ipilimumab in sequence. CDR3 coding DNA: TGTGCCAGCAGAATAGTCGCCTCTGGAAACACCATATATTTT. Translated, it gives CASRIVASGNTIYF.